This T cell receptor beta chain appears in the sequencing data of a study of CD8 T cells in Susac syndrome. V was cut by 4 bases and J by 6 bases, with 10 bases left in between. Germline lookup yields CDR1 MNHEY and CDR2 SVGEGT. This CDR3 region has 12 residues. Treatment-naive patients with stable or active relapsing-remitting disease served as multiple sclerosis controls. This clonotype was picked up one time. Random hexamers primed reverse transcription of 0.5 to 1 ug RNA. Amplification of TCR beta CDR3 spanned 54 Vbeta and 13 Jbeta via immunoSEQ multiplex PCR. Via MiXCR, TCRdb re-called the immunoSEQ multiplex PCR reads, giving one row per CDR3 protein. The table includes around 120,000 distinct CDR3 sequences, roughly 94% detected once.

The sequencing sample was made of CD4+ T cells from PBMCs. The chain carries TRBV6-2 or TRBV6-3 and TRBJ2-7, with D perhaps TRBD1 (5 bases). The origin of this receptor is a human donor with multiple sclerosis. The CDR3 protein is CASSWGRGEQYF. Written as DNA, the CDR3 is TGTGCCAGCAGTTGGGGTAGGGGCGAGCAGTACTTC.